This paragraph reports one T cell receptor beta chain. From germline, CDR1 is MNHNY and CDR2 SVGAGI (reference sequence). V lost 8 bases, J lost 10 bases, and 16 bases stayed unmatched. The CDR3 consists of 14 residues. The data were taken from a study of early stage breast cancer tumors. The protocol was immunoSEQ multiplex PCR, while the TCRdb copy is restricted to in-frame clones and leaves out a portion. Among 50,000 to 65,000 clones, over 60% were seen once, and the ten largest hold 3% to 3.5%. The chain recombines TRBV6-6 with TRBJ1-1, with 7 bases that match TRBD1. Sequencing used blood. The origin of this receptor is a person in their thirties with breast cancer. CDR3 coding DNA: TGTGCCAGCCACCCGGACAGGCGAAGGGGTTCAGCTTTCTTT. Protein product: CASHPDRRRGSAFF.